The subject of this entry is one T cell receptor (beta chain). Its target is not known. The data are from a study of cytomegalovirus exposure and HLA in healthy donors. General study findings and limits: TRBV6-2, TRBV6-3 and some other V segments were unresolvable in 87-base-pair reads. The study designated 150 or so TCR beta chains cytomegalovirus-associated. Later analysis identified 15,000 to 20,000 TCR beta sequences associated with HLA alleles, using a false discovery rate threshold of 0.05.

Both 60 Vbeta primers and 13 Jbeta primers went into the PCR. The protocol was immunoSEQ multiplex PCR, while the TCRdb copy is restricted to in-frame clones and leaves out a portion. The sample lists about 120,000 clones, about 74% seen once, with around 3.6% in the top ten. This CDR3 spans 15 amino acids. CDR1 and CDR2 from the germline V gene are SNHLY and FYNNEI. The V and J genes are TRBV2 and TRBJ2-5, with TRBD1 identical over 7 bases. The closer fit of TRBJ2-7 to the DNA end suggests the J call may be wrong. This clonotype was sampled from a young man in good health and CMV-seronegative. Sequenced input: PBMCs. The CDR3 bases are TGTGCCAGCAGGGGGTCTGACAGGGACCCCTACGAGCAGTACTTC. This encodes CASRGSDRDPYEQYF.